This T cell receptor beta chain is from a study of tissue T cells after allogeneic stem cell transplantation. About this clone: Its matching antigen is unknown. The gene names given are mouse names. The read gets to within 1 residue of the CDR3 end, and the germline J gene fills in the rest.

Germline V lookup: CDR1 NNHDY, CDR2 SYVADS. Trimming shortened V by 2 bases and J by 0 bases, and 8 bases separated the two germline ends. The CDR3 runs 14 residues. The study's findings and limits: Few T cell clones were shared across patients, but motif clusters showed tissue-specific shared signatures.

The repertoire was sequenced with immunoSEQ multiplex PCR; TCRdb's copy has only in-frame clones and lacks some. The data hold about 22,000 clones, with roughly 72% observed a single time. The origin of this receptor is a female BALB/c mouse in good health. MHC haplotype of the strain: H2-d. The rearrangement uses TRBV13-3 and TRBJ1-1; D remains ambiguous. The sequencing sample was made of spleen. The CDR3 sequence: CASSEGSANTEVFF. The covered CDR3 bases are TGTGCCAGCAGTGAGGGGTCTGCAAACACAGAAGTCTTC.